This T cell receptor beta chain comes out of a study of T-cell memory formation after mild COVID-19. Each CDR3 protein is one row after TCRdb ran MiXCR on the 5' RACE reads. The profile shows hundreds of thousands of distinct CDR3 sequences, about 22% of them singletons. Sequenced material: PBMCs or a T cell subset sorted from them (not recorded which). The receptor was derived from an adult woman who had mild COVID-19 (a few samples of this study predate the infection). Cell type and time point are not known.

CDR3 sequence (DNA): TGTGCCAGCAGTTACCCCCCGGGACAGGGGGCGTACGAGCAGTACTTC. Translating it yields CASSYPPGQGAYEQYF. The gene calls are TRBV6-6 and TRBJ2-7, with TRBD1 matching over 12 bases. CDR1 and CDR2 (germline): MNHNY, SVGAGI (reference sequence). The CDR3 is made up of 16 amino acids. V lost 2 bases to trimming and J lost 4 bases; unmatched junction nucleotides: 6.